The 13 T cell receptor beta chains listed next were all sequenced from one sample in a study of cytomegalovirus exposure and HLA in healthy donors. This PCR relied on a set of 60 Vbeta primers and 13 Jbeta primers. The protocol was immunoSEQ multiplex PCR, while the TCRdb copy is restricted to in-frame clones and leaves out a portion. The repertoire holds under 150,000 clones, with around 81% as singletons. Sequenced material: PBMCs. Receptors were obtained from a male donor in good health and CMV-seronegative.

This clone has only a few counts. The rearrangement links TRBV11-2 to TRBJ2-7; no firm D call. The ends were cut back, 0 bases at V and 6 bases at J, with 9 bases in the middle. Germline CDR1 SGHAT, CDR2 FQNNGV. The CDR3 length is 13 residues. CDR3 amino acids: CASSLDLSREQYF. The CDR3, as DNA: TGTGCCAGCAGCTTAGATCTGAGCCGCGAGCAGTACTTC.

The CDR3 region has the DNA TGCGCCAGCAGCCATCGGACAGGGGGCCTCTACGAGCAGTACTTC. It specifies CASSHRTGGLYEQYF. The rearrangement uses TRBV4-3 and TRBJ2-7; 11 nucleotides align to TRBD1. Germline V gene sequence: CDR1 LGHNA, CDR2 YSLEER. The CDR3 extends over 15 amino acids. Unmatched junction bases numbered 4, after V lost 3 bases and J lost 3 bases.

This clone was counted only a few times. The V and J genes are TRBV18 and TRBJ2-7; TRBD1 aligns across 8 bases. V was pared by 4 bases and J by 6 bases, with 5 bases of the junction left unmatched. This CDR3 spans 13 amino acids. Per germline, CDR1 KGHSH and CDR2 LQKENI. As DNA, the CDR3 is TGTGCCAGCTCACAAGGAGGACAGGGCGAGCAGTACTTC. It yields the protein CASSQGGQGEQYF.

The chain uses TRBV5-1 and TRBJ1-1; D not certain. V was shortened by 0 bases and J by 2 bases, with 5 bases between the two germline ends. CDR1 is SGHRS and CDR2 is YFSETQ in the germline V gene. The CDR3 length is 13 residues. The CDR3 DNA sequence: TGCGCCAGCAGCTTGGCAACTAACACTGAAGCTTTCTTT. Encoded protein: CASSLATNTEAFF.

The chain uses TRBV6-1 and TRBJ1-1, with TRBD1 as a possible D gene (5 bases). Germline V CDR1 and CDR2: MNHNS, SASEGT. Trimming pared 2 bases from V and 11 bases from J, leaving 15 bases between. The CDR3 has 13 residues. This chain's CDR3 is CASSEYPGVMAFF. CDR3 nucleotide sequence: TGTGCCAGCAGTGAATATCCGGGGGTTATGGCTTTCTTT.

This chain connects TRBV27 to TRBJ1-5; 9 bases match TRBD1. The V and J ends lost 6 bases and 4 bases, in that order; junction bases with no gene match: 10. CDR3 length: 16 amino acids. Germline values: CDR1 MNHEY, CDR2 SMNVEV (reference sequence). The CDR3 here is CASRGIRDRANQPQHF. Here the CDR3 DNA reads TGTGCCAGCAGGGGGATCCGGGACAGGGCTAATCAGCCCCAGCATTTT.

This chain connects TRBV10-1 to TRBJ1-1; the D gene is possibly TRBD1 (5 bases). CDR1 is WNHNN, CDR2 SYGVQD, per germline (reference sequence). The CDR3 spans 16 residues. V was cut by 2 bases and J by 4 bases, with 17 bases left in between. The CDR3 DNA is TGCGCCAGCAGTGAGAGCCCAGCGGGCGGGGGCACTGAAGCTTTCTTT. This encodes CASSESPAGGGTEAFF.

The chain links TRBV5-1 to TRBJ2-1, with 7 bases that match TRBD1. The germline V gene has CDR1 SGHRS and CDR2 YFSETQ. V trimming: 0 bases; J trimming: 0 bases; junction bases outside the gene matches: 3. There are 16 residues in the CDR3. CDR3 residues: CASSLAGQRSYNEQFF. The CDR3 bases are TGCGCCAGCAGCTTGGCGGGACAGCGCTCCTACAATGAGCAGTTCTTC.

This chain uses TRBV7-9 with TRBJ2-4, with D tentatively TRBD2 (5 bases). This CDR3 region has 14 residues. Trimming removed 3 bases at V and 8 bases at J, with 14 bases between. From germline, CDR1 is SEHNR and CDR2 FQNEAQ (reference sequence). The CDR3 is CASSLRSGGDIQYF. As DNA, the CDR3 is TGTGCCAGCAGCTTGCGGAGCGGCGGAGACATTCAGTACTTC.

The chain recombines TRBV10-3 with TRBJ1-6; D remains unclear. Trimming pared 2 bases from V and 10 bases from J, leaving 18 bases between. Germline CDR1 is ENHRY and CDR2 is SYGVKD. The CDR3 length is 16 residues. The CDR3, as DNA: TGTGCCATCAGTGAGGCCCTGGGAGCCTCAGACTCACCCCTCCACTTT. Protein sequence: CAISEALGASDSPLHF.

CDR3 sequence reads: CASSAPGAPANIQYF. DNA for the CDR3: TGTGCCAGCAGCGCCCCAGGGGCCCCCGCAAACATTCAGTACTTC. The chain carries TRBV9 and TRBJ2-4; TRBD1 is a possible D gene (6 bases). The V gene's germline CDR1 is SGDLS and CDR2 YYNGEE. V gave up 3 bases and J gave up 6 bases, with 16 bases separating them. This CDR3 has 15 amino acids.

This chain joins TRBV27 and TRBJ1-2; the D gene is possibly TRBD1 (6 bases). The CDR3 length is 14 residues. Germline V gene sequence: CDR1 MNHEY, CDR2 SMNVEV (reference sequence). V dropped 5 bases and J dropped 9 bases, with 19 bases sitting between them. CDR3 DNA: TGTGCCAGCAGTATCTCGGGGGGGGGCGGGAGCTACACCTTC. This sequence encodes CASSISGGGGSYTF.

The V and J genes are TRBV6-4 and TRBJ2-3; TRBD1 matches at 11 bases. Trimming took 2 bases from V and 4 from J; bases not matched to a gene: 8. The germline V gene has CDR1 MRHNA and CDR2 SNTAGT. This CDR3 has 17 residues. The CDR3 region is CASSDTGTGGLPDTQYF. The CDR3 nucleotides are TGTGCCAGCAGTGACACGGGGACAGGGGGACTTCCAGATACGCAGTATTTT.